Shown below are 27 T cell receptor beta chains from a single sample sequenced in a study of PD-1 blockade in classical Hodgkin lymphoma. Indicated time point: cycle 4 day 1 (C4D1), after about 6 weeks of nivolumab. Every patient was affected by relapse after autologous stem cell transplantation, while exposure to brentuximab vedotin was not uniform. Profiled with immunoSEQ multiplex PCR; TCRdb holds only in-frame clones, not every one. The profile shows 46,000 or so clones, around 80% of them singletons. This sample comprised peripheral blood mononuclear cells (PBMCs), obtained before the fourth cycle of nivolumab. These receptors were obtained from a human donor with classical Hodgkin lymphoma.

J is TRBJ1-3 and V is TRBV4-2, with 9 bases aligning to TRBD1. With 4 bases clipped from V and 7 bases from J, the junction kept 5 bases outside the gene matches. Germline values: CDR1 LGHNA, CDR2 YNFKEQ. The CDR3 runs 14 residues. For the CDR3, the DNA is TGTGCCAGCAGCCTAGGGACAGGGTGGAACACCATATATTTT. This codes for CASSLGTGWNTIYF.

This clone was counted a single time. V usage is TRBV5-1 and J usage is TRBJ1-3; D ambiguous. The CDR3 extends over 14 amino acids. V gave up 0 bases and J gave up 3 bases, with 7 bases separating them. Germline V lookup: CDR1 SGHRS, CDR2 YFSETQ. DNA for the CDR3: TGCGCCAGCAGCTTGGGCGGGGATGGAAACACCATATATTTT. It codes for CASSLGGDGNTIYF.

The J gene is TRBJ2-2, the V gene TRBV27; D remains ambiguous. This CDR3 has 11 amino acids. The V end lost 5 bases, the J end lost 5 bases, and 3 bases lay between the germline ends. Germline V gene lookup returns CDR1 MNHEY and CDR2 SMNVEV (reference sequence). The CDR3 loop reads CASSSTGELFF. CDR3 nucleotide sequence: TGTGCCAGCAGTAGTACCGGGGAGCTGTTTTTT.

The chain carries TRBV6-5 and TRBJ2-5; 8 nucleotides match TRBD1. The V segment lost 6 bases and the J segment 2 bases; nucleotides outside the gene matches: 8. CDR1 and CDR2 from the germline V gene are MNHEY and SVGAGI. This CDR3 has 15 amino acids. The CDR3 sequence: CASRRTGTLQETQYF. The CDR3 nucleotides read TGTGCCAGCAGGAGGACAGGGACCCTACAAGAGACCCAGTACTTC.

This clone was observed a single time. V is TRBV18 and J is TRBJ1-3; D not certain. This CDR3 spans 13 amino acids. CDR1 is KGHSH and CDR2 is LQKENI in the germline V gene. The V gene lost 3 bases and the J gene lost 4 bases, with 7 bases spanning the gap. CDR3 amino acids: CASSPLDGNTIYF. The CDR3 bases are TGTGCCAGCTCACCCCTCGACGGAAACACCATATATTTT.

The chain employs TRBV18 and TRBJ1-1; D is possibly TRBD1 (6 bases). V lost 5 bases and J 3 bases, leaving 13 bases between the germline ends. The CDR3 covers 14 residues. CDR1 and CDR2 (germline): KGHSH, LQKENI. CDR3 in amino acids: CASSNTGGDTEAFF. Here the CDR3 DNA reads TGTGCCAGCTCAAACACCGGGGGCGACACTGAAGCTTTCTTT.

The V call is TRBV7-2, the J call TRBJ1-2; 7 nucleotides align to TRBD1. This CDR3 region has 16 residues. The junction had 10 bases not matched to a gene; V was cut back by 3 bases and J by 3 bases. The germline V gene encodes CDR1 SGHTA and CDR2 FQGNSA. The CDR3 DNA reads TGTGCCAGCAGCTTCTCCCCGACAGGGTTCCACTATGGCTACACCTTC. This sequence encodes CASSFSPTGFHYGYTF. The full variable domain, completed using reference TRBV7-2 and TRBJ1-2, is GAGVSQSPSNKVTEKGKDVELRCDPISGHTALYWYRQSLGQGLEFLIYFQGNSAPDKSGLPSDRFSAERTGGSVSTLTIQRTQQEDSAVYLCASSFSPTGFHYGYTFGSGTRLTVV.

The chain recombines TRBV10-3 with TRBJ1-1; 10 bases are shared with TRBD1. V trimming: 3 bases; J trimming: 5 bases; junction bases outside the gene matches: 6. Germline values: CDR1 ENHRY, CDR2 SYGVKD. This CDR3 is built from 15 residues. CDR3 region: CAISDPTGGETEAFF. CDR3 coding DNA: TGTGCCATCAGTGATCCGACAGGGGGCGAAACTGAAGCTTTCTTT.

The chain recombines TRBV30 with TRBJ2-1, with TRBD2 as a possible D gene (6 bases). In germline, CDR1 is GTSNPN, CDR2 SVGIG (reference sequence). V gave up 4 bases and J gave up 0 bases, with 13 bases separating them. The CDR3 is made up of 15 amino acids. The CDR3 region is CAWKGTLSSYNEQFF. In nucleotides, the CDR3 is TGTGCCTGGAAAGGGACTCTGAGCTCCTACAATGAGCAGTTCTTC.

This clone has only one observation. The rearrangement links TRBV6-1 to TRBJ2-7; a possible D gene is TRBD2 (6 bases). Germline V gives CDR1 MNHNS, CDR2 SASEGT. V was cut by 8 bases and J by 0 bases, with 17 bases left in between. The CDR3 length is 15 residues. Written as DNA, the CDR3 is TGTGCCAGCGCATACGTAGCGGATAGCTCCTACGAGCAGTACTTC. Protein: CASAYVADSSYEQYF.

V usage is TRBV7-9 and J usage is TRBJ2-1; no reliable D call. The CDR3 extends over 13 amino acids. The V end lost 1 base, the J end lost 5 bases, and 6 bases lay between the germline ends. Per germline, CDR1 SEHNR and CDR2 FQNEAQ (reference sequence). The CDR3 spells CASSLVADNEQFF. In DNA, the CDR3 is TGTGCCAGCAGCTTAGTGGCAGACAATGAGCAGTTCTTC.

CDR3 in amino acids: CASSPGTPQETQYF. The CDR3 bases are TGCGCCAGCAGCCCCGGGACACCACAAGAGACCCAGTACTTC. The gene calls are TRBV5-1 and TRBJ2-5, with a weak D call TRBD1 (6 bases). V was clipped by 4 bases and J by 2 bases, with 12 bases between them. The CDR3 has 14 residues. Germline V gene data show CDR1 as SGHRS and CDR2 as YFSETQ.

The chain joins TRBV7-9 to TRBJ1-2, with a weak D call TRBD1 (5 bases). Germline V gives CDR1 SEHNR, CDR2 FQNEAQ (reference sequence). The CDR3 has 14 amino acids. Trimming shortened V by 1 base and J by 8 bases, and 14 bases separated the two germline ends. This CDR3 reads CASSLDVGLGGYTF. The DNA for the CDR3 is TGTGCCAGCAGCTTAGATGTGGGGCTTGGCGGCTACACCTTC.

Turning to this clone: A much larger clone lies one base from this, so it may be a read error. This same CDR3 is encoded by further DNA sequences in the sample. J is TRBJ1-2 and V is TRBV2; 7 nucleotides agree with TRBD1. The ends lost 4 bases at V and 6 bases at J; junction bases unmatched: 2. CDR1 and CDR2 (germline): SNHLY, FYNNEI. The length of the CDR3 is 12 residues. CDR3 sequence (DNA): TGTGCCAGCAGTGGACAGGGCGATGGCTACACCTTC. Its translation: CASSGQGDGYTF.

This chain connects TRBV29-1 to TRBJ1-4, with D unresolved. Germline CDR1 and CDR2: SQVTM and ANQGSEA. The V end lost 3 bases, the J end lost 11 bases, and 10 bases lay between the germline ends. The CDR3 is made up of 11 amino acids. CDR3 protein: CSVETIGKLFF. The CDR3 DNA follows: TGCAGCGTTGAGACCATTGGGAAACTGTTTTTT.

The chain links TRBV29-1 to TRBJ1-2; a weak D match, TRBD1 (6 bases). The CDR3 has 13 amino acids. The ends were cut back, 5 bases at V and 8 bases at J, with 18 bases in the middle. Germline CDR1 and CDR2: SQVTM and ANQGSEA. The CDR3 loop reads CSVPSGGLSGYTF. The CDR3, as DNA: TGCAGCGTTCCCAGCGGGGGCCTCTCAGGCTACACCTTC. Full variable domain (missing parts from reference TRBV29-1 and TRBJ1-2): SAVISQKPSRDICQRGTSLTIQCQVDSQVTMMFWYRQQPGQSLTLIATANQGSEATYESGFVIDKFPISRPNLTFSTLTVSNMSPEDSSIYLCSVPSGGLSGYTFGSGTRLTVV.

V and J are TRBV18 and TRBJ2-5, with D possibly being TRBD2 (5 bases). Germline V gives CDR1 KGHSH, CDR2 LQKENI. Trimming removed 3 bases at V and 1 base at J, with 9 bases between. The length of the CDR3 is 14 residues. CDR3 in DNA: TGTGCCAGCTCACCGGCAGCGGCCCAAGAGACCCAGTACTTC. It yields the protein CASSPAAAQETQYF.

This sequence joins TRBV10-3 and TRBJ2-3, with D perhaps given as TRBD1 or TRBD2 (5 bases each). The ends were cut back, 6 bases at V and 4 bases at J, with 8 bases in the middle. The germline V gene encodes CDR1 ENHRY and CDR2 SYGVKD. The CDR3 is 12 residues long. CDR3 in DNA: TGTGCCATCAGGAGGGGAGCAGATACGCAGTATTTT. This encodes CAIRRGADTQYF.

The chain combines TRBV30 with TRBJ2-1; maybe TRBD2 (5 bases). The germline CDR1 and CDR2 sequences are GTSNPN and SVGIG (reference sequence). CDR3 length: 13 amino acids. V was clipped by 2 bases and J by 5 bases, with 10 bases between them. The CDR3 protein is CAWSRGYDNEQFF. DNA of the CDR3: TGTGCCTGGAGTCGCGGGTACGACAATGAGCAGTTCTTC. Using reference TRBV30 and TRBJ2-1 for the parts outside the CDR3, the full variable domain is SQTIHQWPATLVQPVGSPLSLECTVEGTSNPNLYWYRQAAGRGLQLLFYSVGIGQISSEVPQNLSASRPQDRQFILSSKKLLLSDSGFYLCAWSRGYDNEQFFGPGTRLTVL.

V usage is TRBV5-1 and J usage is TRBJ1-4; D call uncertain. CDR1 and CDR2 from the germline V gene are SGHRS and YFSETQ. Trimming took 4 bases from V and 0 from J, leaving 10 bases between them. CDR3 size: 15 residues. The CDR3 sequence: CASSPVVTTNEKLFF. CDR3 nucleotides: TGCGCCAGCAGCCCTGTAGTCACAACTAATGAAAAACTGTTTTTT.

The chain is built from TRBV25-1 and TRBJ2-3, with TRBD2 matching 14 bases. Trimming cost V 7 bases and J 4 bases; bases outside gene matches: 10. The germline CDR1 and CDR2 sequences are MGHDK and SYGVNS. The CDR3 length is 17 residues. The CDR3 bases are TGTGCCAGCACCCAAAGGACTAGCGGGGGGTCCCCAGATACGCAGTATTTT. Amino acid sequence: CASTQRTSGGSPDTQYF.

The rearrangement uses TRBV9 and TRBJ2-7; 10 bases are shared with TRBD1. The CDR3 has 14 amino acids. Germline V lookup: CDR1 SGDLS, CDR2 YYNGEE. After removal of 5 bases from V and 2 bases from J, the junction contained 4 bases not matched to a gene. CDR3 amino acids: CASSYGTGAYEQYF. CDR3 DNA: TGTGCCAGCAGTTACGGGACAGGGGCCTACGAGCAGTACTTC.

This sequence joins TRBV7-7 and TRBJ1-4; no definite D call. The germline gives CDR1 SSHAT, CDR2 FNYEAQ (reference sequence). This CDR3 has 9 residues. The DNA of the CDR3 is TGTGCTAGCCTCCGGGGAGGATTTTTT. This codes for CASLRGGFF.

The chain links TRBV5-6 to TRBJ2-7; D ambiguous. V dropped 2 bases and J dropped 4 bases, with 13 bases sitting between them. CDR1 SGHDT and CDR2 YYEEEE come from the germline V gene. The CDR3 is 14 residues long. This CDR3 is CASSFGGIGYEQYF. CDR3 DNA sequence: TGTGCCAGCAGCTTTGGCGGAATCGGTTACGAGCAGTACTTC.

The rearrangement uses TRBV19 and TRBJ2-3; D call uncertain. V shed 3 bases and J shed 4 bases, with 8 bases lying between them. In germline, CDR1 is LNHDA, CDR2 SQIVND (reference sequence). The CDR3 loop spans 13 amino acids. This CDR3 is CASSMGLADTQYF. The DNA for the CDR3 is TGTGCCAGTAGTATGGGCCTAGCAGATACGCAGTATTTT.

This clone was seen only a few times. The V gene is TRBV10-3, the J gene TRBJ1-1; maybe TRBD1 (5 bases). V lost 3 bases, J lost 4 bases, and 9 bases lay in between. Germline assignment: CDR1 ENHRY and CDR2 SYGVKD. CDR3 length equals 13 residues. CDR3 protein: CAISDQGSTEAFF. In nucleotides, the CDR3 is TGTGCCATCAGTGACCAGGGTTCCACTGAAGCTTTCTTT.

This clone turned up a few times. The J gene is TRBJ1-1, the V gene TRBV10-3; D gene ambiguous. The CDR3 consists of 11 residues. V was shortened by 0 bases and J by 10 bases, with 6 bases between the two germline ends. The germline gives CDR1 ENHRY, CDR2 SYGVKD. The CDR3 DNA follows: TGTGCCATCAGTGAGTCGGTGGTAGCTTTCTTT. Translated, it gives CAISESVVAFF.